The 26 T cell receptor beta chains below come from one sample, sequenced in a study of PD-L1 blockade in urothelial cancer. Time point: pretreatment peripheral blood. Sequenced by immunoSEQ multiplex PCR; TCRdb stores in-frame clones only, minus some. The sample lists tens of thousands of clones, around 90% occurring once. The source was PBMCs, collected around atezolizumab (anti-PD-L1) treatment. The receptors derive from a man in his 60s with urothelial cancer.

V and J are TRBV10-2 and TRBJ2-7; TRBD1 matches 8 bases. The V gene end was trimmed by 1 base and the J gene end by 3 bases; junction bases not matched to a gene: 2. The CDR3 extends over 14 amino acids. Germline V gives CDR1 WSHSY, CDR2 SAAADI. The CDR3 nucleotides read TGCGCCAGCAGTGAGTTTGGACAGGGCTACGAGCAGTACTTC. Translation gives CASSEFGQGYEQYF.

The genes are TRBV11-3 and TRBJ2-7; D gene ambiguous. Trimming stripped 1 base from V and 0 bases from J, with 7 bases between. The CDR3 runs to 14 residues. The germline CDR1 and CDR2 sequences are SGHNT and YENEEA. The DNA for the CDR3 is TGTGCCAGCAGCTTAGGACTGAGCTCCTACGAGCAGTACTTC. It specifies CASSLGLSSYEQYF. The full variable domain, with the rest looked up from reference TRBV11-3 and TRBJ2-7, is EAGVVQSPRYKIIEKKQPVAFWCNPISGHNTLYWYLQNLGQGPELLIRYENEEAVDDSQLPKDRFSAERLKGVDSTLKIQPAELGDSAVYLCASSLGLSSYEQYFGPGTRLTVT.

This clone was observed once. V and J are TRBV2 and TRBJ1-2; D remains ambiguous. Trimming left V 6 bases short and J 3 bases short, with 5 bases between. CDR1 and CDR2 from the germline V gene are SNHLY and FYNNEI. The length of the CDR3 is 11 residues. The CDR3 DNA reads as TGTGCCAGCAGCGGGTACTATGGCTACACCTTC. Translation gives CASSGYYGYTF. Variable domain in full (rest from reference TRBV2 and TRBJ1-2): EPEVTQTPSHQVTQMGQEVILRCVPISNHLYFYWYRQILGQKVEFLVSFYNNEISEKSEIFDDQFSVERPDGSNFTLKIRSTKLEDSAMYFCASSGYYGYTFGSGTRLTVV.

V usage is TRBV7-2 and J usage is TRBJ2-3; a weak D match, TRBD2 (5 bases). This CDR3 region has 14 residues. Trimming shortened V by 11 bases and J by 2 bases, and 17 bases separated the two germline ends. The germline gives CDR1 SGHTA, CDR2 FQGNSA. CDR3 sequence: CAFSTDYHTDTQYF. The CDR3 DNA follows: TGTGCCTTTTCTACCGACTACCACACAGATACGCAGTATTTT.

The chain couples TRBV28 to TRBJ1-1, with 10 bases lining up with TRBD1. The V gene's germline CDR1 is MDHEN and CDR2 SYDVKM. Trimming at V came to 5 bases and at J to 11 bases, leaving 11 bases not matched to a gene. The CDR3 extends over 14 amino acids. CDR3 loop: CASSQTGGAIRAFF. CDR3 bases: TGTGCCAGCAGTCAGACAGGGGGCGCCATTAGGGCTTTCTTT.

The CDR3 loop reads CASSRTGEQYF. In DNA, the CDR3 is TGTGCCAGCAGCCGAACAGGTGAGCAGTACTTC. The V gene is TRBV9, the J gene TRBJ2-7, with a tentative D call TRBD1 (5 bases). CDR1 and CDR2 (germline): SGDLS, YYNGEE. This CDR3 is 11 amino acids long. V was trimmed by 4 bases and J by 7 bases, leaving 9 bases between them.

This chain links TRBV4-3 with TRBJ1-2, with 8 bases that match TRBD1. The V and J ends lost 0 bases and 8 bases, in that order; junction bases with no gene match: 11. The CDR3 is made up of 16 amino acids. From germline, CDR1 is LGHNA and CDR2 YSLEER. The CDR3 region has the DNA TGCGCCAGCAGCCAAGAGCACGCCAGGGGGCTAGGGGGCTACACCTTC. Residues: CASSQEHARGLGGYTF.

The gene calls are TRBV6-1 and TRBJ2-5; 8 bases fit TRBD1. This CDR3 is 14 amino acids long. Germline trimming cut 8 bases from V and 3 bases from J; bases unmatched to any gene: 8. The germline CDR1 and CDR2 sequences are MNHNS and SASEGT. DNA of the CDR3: TGTGCCAGCGCTTTGGACAGGGTAGAAGAGACCCAGTACTTC. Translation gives CASALDRVEETQYF.

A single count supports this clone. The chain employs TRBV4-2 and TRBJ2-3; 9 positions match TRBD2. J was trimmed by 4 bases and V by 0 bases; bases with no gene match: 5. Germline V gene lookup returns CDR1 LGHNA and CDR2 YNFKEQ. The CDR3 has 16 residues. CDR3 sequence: CASSQDVASGADTQYF. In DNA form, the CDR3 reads TGTGCCAGCAGCCAAGATGTGGCTAGCGGGGCAGATACGCAGTATTTT.

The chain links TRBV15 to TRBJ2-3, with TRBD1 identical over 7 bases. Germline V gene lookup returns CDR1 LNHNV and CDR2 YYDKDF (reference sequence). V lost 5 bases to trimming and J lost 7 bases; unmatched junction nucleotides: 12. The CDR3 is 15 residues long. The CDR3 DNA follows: TGTGCCACCAGCGGCGACAGGGCGTTCGGTCATACGCAGTATTTT. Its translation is CATSGDRAFGHTQYF.

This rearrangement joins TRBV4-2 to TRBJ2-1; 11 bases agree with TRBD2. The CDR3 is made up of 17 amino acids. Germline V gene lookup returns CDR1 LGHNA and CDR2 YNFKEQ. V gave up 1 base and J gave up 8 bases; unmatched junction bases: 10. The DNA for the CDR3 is TGTGCCAGCAGCCAAGTTGCTAGCGGGAGGTTAGGGGATGAGCAGTTCTTC. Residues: CASSQVASGRLGDEQFF.

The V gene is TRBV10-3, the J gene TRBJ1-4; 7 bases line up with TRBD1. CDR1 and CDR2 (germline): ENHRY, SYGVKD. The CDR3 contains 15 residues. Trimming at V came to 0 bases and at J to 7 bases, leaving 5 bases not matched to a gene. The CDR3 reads CAISESAGGSEKLFF. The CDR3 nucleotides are TGTGCCATCAGTGAGTCAGCAGGGGGGTCTGAAAAACTGTTTTTT.

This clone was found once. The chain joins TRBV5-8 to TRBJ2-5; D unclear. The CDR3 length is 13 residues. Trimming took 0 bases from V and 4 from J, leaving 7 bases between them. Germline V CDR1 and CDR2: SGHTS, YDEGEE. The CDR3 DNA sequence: TGTGCCAGCAGCTTGGTGGGCCCAGAGACCCAGTACTTC. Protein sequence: CASSLVGPETQYF.

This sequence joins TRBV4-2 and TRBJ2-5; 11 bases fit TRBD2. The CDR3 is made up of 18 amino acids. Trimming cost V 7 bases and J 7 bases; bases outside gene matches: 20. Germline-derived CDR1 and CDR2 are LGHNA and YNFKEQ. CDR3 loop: CASTKHLAGGSQELTQYF. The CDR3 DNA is TGTGCCAGCACGAAACATTTAGCGGGGGGGTCCCAAGAGTTGACCCAGTACTTC.

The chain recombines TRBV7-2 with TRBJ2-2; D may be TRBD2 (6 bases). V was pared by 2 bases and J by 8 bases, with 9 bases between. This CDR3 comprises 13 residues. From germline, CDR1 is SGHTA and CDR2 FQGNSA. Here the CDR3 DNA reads TGTGCCAGCAGCTTACACGGGACTGGGGAGCTGTTTTTT. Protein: CASSLHGTGELFF.

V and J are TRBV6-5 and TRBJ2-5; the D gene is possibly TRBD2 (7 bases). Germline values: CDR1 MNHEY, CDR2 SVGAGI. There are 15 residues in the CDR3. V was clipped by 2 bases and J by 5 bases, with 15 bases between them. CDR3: CASSYMGGPLETQYF. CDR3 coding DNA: TGTGCCAGCAGTTACATGGGGGGGCCGCTGGAGACCCAGTACTTC.

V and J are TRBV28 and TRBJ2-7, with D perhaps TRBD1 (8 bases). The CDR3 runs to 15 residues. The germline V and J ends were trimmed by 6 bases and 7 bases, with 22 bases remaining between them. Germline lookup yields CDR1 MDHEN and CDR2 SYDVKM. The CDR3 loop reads CASSILQGGVGEQYF. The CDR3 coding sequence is TGTGCCAGCAGCATCCTACAGGGGGGGGTGGGAGAGCAGTACTTC.

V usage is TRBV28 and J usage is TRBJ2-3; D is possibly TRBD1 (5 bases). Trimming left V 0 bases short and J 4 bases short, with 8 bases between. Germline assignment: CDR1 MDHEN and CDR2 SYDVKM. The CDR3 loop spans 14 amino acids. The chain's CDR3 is CASSLWQGPDTQYF. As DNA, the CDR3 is TGTGCCAGCAGTTTATGGCAGGGCCCAGATACGCAGTATTTT.

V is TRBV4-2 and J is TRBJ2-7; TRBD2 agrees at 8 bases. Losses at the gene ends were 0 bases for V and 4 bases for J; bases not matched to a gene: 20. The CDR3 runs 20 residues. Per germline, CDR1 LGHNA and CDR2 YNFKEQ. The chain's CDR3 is CASSQDLERESGIGRYEQYF. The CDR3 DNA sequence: TGTGCCAGCAGCCAAGATTTGGAGCGGGAGAGCGGGATCGGGCGTTACGAGCAGTACTTC.

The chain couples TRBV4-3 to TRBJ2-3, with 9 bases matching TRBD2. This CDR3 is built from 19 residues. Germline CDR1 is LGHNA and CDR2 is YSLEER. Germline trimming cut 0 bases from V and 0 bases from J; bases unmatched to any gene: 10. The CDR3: CASSQDSWRGGPSTDTQYF. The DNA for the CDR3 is TGCGCCAGCAGCCAAGATTCGTGGCGGGGGGGCCCGAGCACAGATACGCAGTATTTT.

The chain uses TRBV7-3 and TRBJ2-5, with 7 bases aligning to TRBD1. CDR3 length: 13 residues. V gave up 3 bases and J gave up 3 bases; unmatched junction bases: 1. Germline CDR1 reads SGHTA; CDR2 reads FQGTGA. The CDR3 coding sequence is TGTGCCAGCAGCTTGACAGGGAAAGAGACCCAGTACTTC. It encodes CASSLTGKETQYF.

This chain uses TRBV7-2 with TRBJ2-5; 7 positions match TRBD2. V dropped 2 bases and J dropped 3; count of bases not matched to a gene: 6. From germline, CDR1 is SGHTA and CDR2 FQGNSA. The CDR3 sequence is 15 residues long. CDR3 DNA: TGTGCCAGCAGCTTATCGGGACTAAGAAAAGAGACCCAGTACTTC. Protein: CASSLSGLRKETQYF.

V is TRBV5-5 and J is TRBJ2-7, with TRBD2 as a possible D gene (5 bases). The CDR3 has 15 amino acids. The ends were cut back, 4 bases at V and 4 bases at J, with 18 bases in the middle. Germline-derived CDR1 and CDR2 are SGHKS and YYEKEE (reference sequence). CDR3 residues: CASSPSGSGLYEQYF. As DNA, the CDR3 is TGTGCCAGCAGCCCGAGCGGCTCCGGTCTGTACGAGCAGTACTTC.

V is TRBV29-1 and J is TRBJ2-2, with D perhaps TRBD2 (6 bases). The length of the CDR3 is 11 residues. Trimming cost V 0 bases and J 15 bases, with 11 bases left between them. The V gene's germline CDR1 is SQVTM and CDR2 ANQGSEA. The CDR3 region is CSVEEGRTMFF. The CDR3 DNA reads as TGCAGCGTTGAAGAAGGCAGGACTATGTTTTTT.

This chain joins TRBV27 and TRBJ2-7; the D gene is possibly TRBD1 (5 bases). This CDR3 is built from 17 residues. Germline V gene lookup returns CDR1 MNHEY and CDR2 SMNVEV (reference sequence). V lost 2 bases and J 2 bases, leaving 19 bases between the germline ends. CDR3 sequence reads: CASSLIFQPGITYEQYF. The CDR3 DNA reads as TGTGCCAGCAGTTTAATCTTCCAGCCAGGGATCACCTACGAGCAGTACTTC.

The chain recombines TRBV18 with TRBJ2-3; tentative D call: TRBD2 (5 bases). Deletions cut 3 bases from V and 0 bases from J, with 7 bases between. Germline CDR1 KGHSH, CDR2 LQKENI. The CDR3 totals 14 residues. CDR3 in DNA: TGTGCCAGCTCACCCCGGACTAGCACAGATACGCAGTATTTT. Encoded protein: CASSPRTSTDTQYF. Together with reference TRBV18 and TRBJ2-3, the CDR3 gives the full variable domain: NAGVMQNPRHLVRRRGQEARLRCSPMKGHSHVYWYRQLPEEGLKFMVYLQKENIIDESGMPKERFSAEFPKEGPSILRIQQVVRGDSAAYFCASSPRTSTDTQYFGPGTRLTVL.